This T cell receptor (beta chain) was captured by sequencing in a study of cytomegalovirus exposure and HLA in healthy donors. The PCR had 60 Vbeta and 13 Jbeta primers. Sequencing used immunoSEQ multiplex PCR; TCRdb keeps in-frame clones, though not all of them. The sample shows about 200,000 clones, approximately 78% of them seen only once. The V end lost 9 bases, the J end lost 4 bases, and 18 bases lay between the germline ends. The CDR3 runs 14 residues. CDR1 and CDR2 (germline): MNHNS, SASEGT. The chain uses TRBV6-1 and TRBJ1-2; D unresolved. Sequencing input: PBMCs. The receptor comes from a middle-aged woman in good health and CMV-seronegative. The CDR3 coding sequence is TGTGCCAGACTGAACACTAAAAAAGTCTATGGCTACACCTTC. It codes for CARLNTKKVYGYTF.